These 22 T cell receptor beta chains originate from one sample sequenced in a study of blood T cells in healthy people across ages (dated by TCRdb to about 2015). Receptor libraries were prepared by 5' RACE. The sequencer was an Illumina HiSeq 2500. A second PCR of roughly 6 to 11 cycles was run with a J-beta primer mix and a sample-barcoded 5' primer. TCRdb took the public reads, trimmed them with fastp at Q25, ran MiXCR for clone calling and kept in-frame beta chains. Rows matching on CDR3 protein sequence are summarized as one entry with the most common DNA and genes. The sample yields 850,000 to 1,000,000 distinct CDR3 sequences; 51% were counted once. Roughly 23% of the sample comes from the top ten. Sample: blood. These receptors came from a woman aged 60 to 75 in good health.

This clonotype was recorded a few times. This rearrangement joins TRBV11-3 to TRBJ2-4; 12 nucleotides align to TRBD2. The J call is doubtful: the DNA matches TRBJ2-7 better. The CDR3 spans 14 residues. In germline, CDR1 is SGHNT, CDR2 YENEEA. The CDR3 loop is CASSSWTSGNEQYF. As DNA, the CDR3 is TGTGCCAGCAGCTCCTGGACTAGCGGGAACGAGCAGTACTTC.

This sequence joins TRBV27 and TRBJ2-6; 7 nucleotides agree with TRBD1. CDR3 length equals 16 residues. Germline V lookup: CDR1 MNHEY, CDR2 SMNVEV (reference sequence). The ends lost 7 bases at V and 2 bases at J; junction bases unmatched: 8. CDR3 region: CASKEGAQAGANVLTF. The DNA for the CDR3 is TGTGCCAGCAAAGAGGGGGCGCAGGCTGGGGCCAACGTCCTGACTTTC.

The CDR3 DNA reads TGTGCCAGCAGTTACCCTGGGACTAGCTTCTTTAAGTTCTTC. It encodes CASSYPGTSFFKFF. The chain couples TRBV6-5 to TRBJ2-1; 9 bases fit TRBD2. Germline loops: CDR1 MNHEY, CDR2 SVGAGI. After removal of 2 bases from V and 14 bases from J, the junction contained 10 bases not matched to a gene. This CDR3 comprises 14 residues.

The chain has TRBV5-1 and TRBJ2-1; possibly TRBD2 for D (5 bases). Trimming took 5 bases from V and 9 from J, leaving 12 bases between them. The CDR3 totals 12 residues. Germline V gene lookup returns CDR1 SGHRS and CDR2 YFSETQ. CDR3: CASRDFPGEQFF. The CDR3 region has the DNA TGCGCCAGCAGGGACTTCCCGGGTGAGCAGTTCTTC.

The chain uses TRBV7-9 and TRBJ2-3; 7 bases are a match to TRBD2. In germline, CDR1 is SEHNR, CDR2 FQNEAQ (reference sequence). This CDR3 has 14 amino acids. After removal of 5 bases from V and 5 bases from J, the junction contained 7 bases not matched to a gene. CDR3 sequence: CASSVDQRGDTQYF. In DNA form, the CDR3 reads TGTGCCAGCAGCGTAGACCAGCGGGGAGATACGCAGTATTTT.

This clonotype showed up just a few times. V usage is TRBV5-1 and J usage is TRBJ2-5; TRBD1 agrees at 7 bases. Germline lookup yields CDR1 SGHRS and CDR2 YFSETQ. This CDR3 is 16 amino acids long. The V and J ends lost 3 bases and 9 bases, in that order; junction bases with no gene match: 17. As DNA, the CDR3 is TGCGCCAGCAGCTCACGACAGGGCTCGACCTTCCGGGCCCAGTACTTC. It yields the protein CASSSRQGSTFRAQYF.

The chain couples TRBV6-2 or TRBV6-3 to TRBJ2-7; TRBD2 matches at 8 bases. Germline CDR1 and CDR2: MNHEY and SVGEGT. Unmatched junction bases numbered 7, after V lost 3 bases and J lost 6 bases. The CDR3 totals 14 residues. The CDR3 DNA sequence: TGTGCCAGCAGTTATACCGGGACTAGTCCCGAGCAGTACTTC. This translates into CASSYTGTSPEQYF.

Only a few counts were recorded for this clonotype. This chain uses TRBV7-2 with TRBJ2-4; D could derive from TRBD1 or TRBD2 (5 bases each). Germline V gene sequence: CDR1 SGHTA, CDR2 FQGNSA. Trimming left V 1 base short and J 5 bases short, with 12 bases between. The CDR3 loop spans 15 amino acids. The CDR3, as DNA: TGTGCCAGCAGCTTAGGACCCGGGGCCCAAAACATTCAGTACTTC. Amino acid sequence: CASSLGPGAQNIQYF.

Comment on this clonotype: One end of the junction varies from germline; a read error may be responsible. Here the CDR3 reads CAGSYSGVTEAFF. CDR3 coding DNA: TGTGCCGGCAGTTACTCGGGGGTCACTGAAGCTTTCTTT. This chain joins TRBV6-6 and TRBJ1-1; possible D gene TRBD1, 5 bases. This CDR3 is 13 amino acids long. The germline V gene has CDR1 MNHNY and CDR2 SVGAGI (reference sequence).

V usage is TRBV20-1 and J usage is TRBJ2-1; the match to TRBD2 covers 9 bases. The CDR3 totals 16 residues. The V gene's germline CDR1 is DFQATT and CDR2 SNEGSKA (reference sequence). The ends lost 7 bases at V and 8 bases at J; junction bases unmatched: 18. This CDR3 is CSVQPAGGGAWDEQFF. The CDR3 DNA sequence: TGCAGTGTTCAGCCGGCGGGAGGGGGAGCATGGGATGAGCAGTTCTTC.

In its sample, this clonotype was seen a few times. The chain uses TRBV7-9 and TRBJ1-2; 9 bases line up with TRBD1. From germline, CDR1 is SEHNR and CDR2 FQNEAQ (reference sequence). The trim removed 5 bases at V and 2 bases at J, leaving 6 bases unmatched. The CDR3 covers 15 residues. The CDR3 coding sequence is TGTGCCAGCAGCGGACCGGGACAGGGAAACTATGGCTACACCTTC. Translation gives CASSGPGQGNYGYTF.

The chain recombines TRBV2 with TRBJ1-5, with 10 bases aligning to TRBD1. Germline lookup yields CDR1 SNHLY and CDR2 FYNNEI. V was pared by 6 bases and J by 4 bases, with 15 bases of the junction left unmatched. The CDR3 spans 18 residues. This CDR3 is CASRTGTGVLRSNQPQHF. CDR3 DNA: TGTGCCAGCAGGACAGGGACAGGGGTACTCAGGAGTAATCAGCCCCAGCATTTT.

This clonotype was seen repeatedly, ten times or more. The chain employs TRBV6-6 and TRBJ2-1; D unresolved. The germline gives CDR1 MNHNY, CDR2 SVGAGI (reference sequence). There are 11 residues in the CDR3. Trimming shortened V by 4 bases and J by 12 bases, and 10 bases separated the two germline ends. This chain's CDR3 is CASSSPTVQFF. The CDR3 DNA sequence: TGTGCCAGCAGTTCCCCTACTGTGCAGTTCTTC.

The chain uses TRBV6-2 or TRBV6-3 and TRBJ2-7; D may be TRBD2 (5 bases). V shed 6 bases and J shed 5 bases, with 14 bases lying between them. Germline V lookup: CDR1 MNHEY, CDR2 SVGEGT. The CDR3 covers 13 residues. CDR3 in amino acids: CASRTLGSDEQYF. DNA for the CDR3: TGTGCCAGCAGAACCCTGGGTAGCGACGAGCAGTACTTC.

The V call is TRBV29-1, the J call TRBJ1-5, with D perhaps matching TRBD1 (5 bases). CDR1 and CDR2 from the germline V gene are SQVTM and ANQGSEA. The length of the CDR3 is 13 residues. CDR3 loop: CIGGEGSNQPQHF. The CDR3 DNA reads TGCATCGGGGGGGAGGGAAGCAATCAGCCCCAGCATTTT. Full variable domain (remainder filled in from reference TRBV29-1 and TRBJ1-5): SAVISQKPSRDICQRGTSLTIQCQVDSQVTMMFWYRQQPGQSLTLIATANQGSEATYESGFVIDKFPISRPNLTFSTLTVSNMSPEDSSIYLCIGGEGSNQPQHFGDGTRLSIL.

J is TRBJ1-2 and V is TRBV25-1; D gene unclear. The CDR3 spans 13 residues. Germline assignment: CDR1 MGHDK and CDR2 SYGVNS. V was shortened by 2 bases and J by 4 bases, with 8 bases between the two germline ends. For the CDR3, the DNA is TGTGCCAGCAGTGAACATGGAGTCTATGGCTACACCTTC. Its translation: CASSEHGVYGYTF.

This sequence joins TRBV7-2 and TRBJ2-7; D remains unclear. Germline CDR1 is SGHTA and CDR2 is FQGNSA. V gave up 5 bases and J gave up 4 bases, with 15 bases separating them. The CDR3 has 14 amino acids. This CDR3 reads CASSGYRAEYEQYF. The CDR3 nucleotides are TGTGCCAGCAGCGGGTACCGGGCGGAGTACGAGCAGTACTTC.

The V gene is TRBV20-1, the J gene TRBJ2-3, with TRBD2 matching over 8 bases. The CDR3 extends over 14 amino acids. Germline CDR1 and CDR2: DFQATT and SNEGSKA (reference sequence). The junction had 5 bases not matched to a gene; V was cut back by 6 bases and J by 0 bases. Written as DNA, the CDR3 is TGCAGTGCCCCAGCGGGAGCTAGCACAGATACGCAGTATTTT. Translating it yields CSAPAGASTDTQYF.

The chain links TRBV28 to TRBJ2-1, with 13 nucleotides matching TRBD2. Germline lookup yields CDR1 MDHEN and CDR2 SYDVKM. V lost 5 bases and J lost 0; bases outside the gene matches: 10. This CDR3 comprises 19 residues. The CDR3 coding sequence is TGTGCCAGCAGTCAACCGGGACTAGCGGGACGTAGCTCCTACAATGAGCAGTTCTTC. It codes for CASSQPGLAGRSSYNEQFF.

As to this clonotype: One end of the junction fails to match germline, which may point to a read error. This chain connects TRBV27 to TRBJ2-5; 9 nucleotides line up with TRBD2. CDR1 MNHEY and CDR2 SMNVEV come from the germline V gene (reference sequence). The CDR3 totals 14 residues. DNA for the CDR3: TGTGGCAGCAGTTTTAGCGGGGGCTTTGTTGAGCAGTACTTC. Translation gives CGSSFSGGFVEQYF.

This chain uses TRBV7-2 with TRBJ2-4; D not resolved. The CDR3 is 15 amino acids. V was pared by 1 base and J by 1 base, with 8 bases between. Germline assignment: CDR1 SGHTA and CDR2 FQGNSA. CDR3 DNA sequence: TGTGCCAGCAGCTTAGGAAGTGCCGCCAAAAACATTCAGTACTTC. Translated: CASSLGSAAKNIQYF.

There are a few counts of this clonotype. This chain uses TRBV12-3 or TRBV12-4 with TRBJ2-7; unclear D gene. Between the trimmed V and J ends, which lost 6 bases and 1 base, there was a span of 10 bases. The CDR3 consists of 13 residues. CDR3 nucleotides: TGTGCCAGCAGATCAGGTAGATCCTACGAGCAGTACTTC. This gives the protein CASRSGRSYEQYF.